This T cell receptor (beta chain) was documented in a study of T cell repertoires in cytomegalovirus infection. Study-wide points: Ex vivo, HLA-C-restricted CMV-specific TCR beta clonotypes prevailed over the rest of the response. The study identified carriers of CMV plus the relevant HLA from cumulative public TCR beta family frequency.

Losses at the gene ends were 3 bases for V and 6 bases for J; bases not matched to a gene: 10. There are 16 residues in the CDR3. Germline V gene data show CDR1 as SGHTA and CDR2 as FQGNSA. TCRdb re-called the reads with MiXCR, one entry per CDR3 protein. The sample includes hundreds of thousands of distinct CDR3 sequences, roughly a quarter of them seen just once. This clonotype appeared many times. The antigen is not known. The receptor's source is a human donor in good health (CMV status not recorded). Some clones in this sample may be carry-over from other donors' samples. The sample consisted of CD8+ T cells from PBMCs. J is TRBJ2-3 and V is TRBV7-2, with 9 nucleotides matching TRBD1. The CDR3 sequence: CASSFVPGQGHDTQYF. The CDR3 DNA follows: TGTGCCAGCAGCTTCGTACCGGGACAGGGACATGATACGCAGTATTTT.